This T cell receptor beta chain was obtained from a study of response to subunit inactivated influenza vaccine. Trimming removed 2 bases from V and 2 bases from J, with 10 bases in between. Germline values: CDR1 MDHEN, CDR2 SYDVKM. The CDR3 totals 14 residues. A single record per CDR3 protein comes from TCRdb applying MiXCR to the RT-PCR reads. Of about 700,000 distinct CDR3 sequences in the sample, 14% are singletons; the top ten hold around 6.5%. This clonotype occurred many times. What it recognizes is unknown. Findings and caveats of the study: Researchers suggested that each seasonal influenza vaccination recruits few new T cells.

Sequenced material: PBMCs from blood, taken less than 15 days before vaccination. The genes are TRBV28 and TRBJ2-7, with D perhaps assigned TRBD1 or TRBD2 (5 bases each). The clonotype originates from a man aged 45-65 years who received an inactivated influenza vaccine. The DNA for the CDR3 is TGTGCCAGCAGTTTACAGGGCGGGCCCTACGAGCAGTACTTC. This codes for CASSLQGGPYEQYF.